These T cell receptor beta chains were read from a single sample in a study of blood T cells in healthy people across ages. Each CDR3 protein is one row after TCRdb ran MiXCR on the 5' RACE reads. Among about 1 million distinct CDR3 sequences, less than 50% were seen once, and the ten largest hold approximately 17%. The sequenced sample consisted of blood. The receptors originated from an older woman in good health. CDR3s leave out the opening cysteine and the closing phenylalanine or tryptophan. Each record gives: V gene, D gene, J gene, CDR3 protein. D genes are given only for firm matches.

V gene: TRBV12-5; D gene: .; J gene: TRBJ2-1; CDR3 protein: ASGSAGSGEQF
V gene: TRBV20-1; D gene: TRBD2; J gene: .; CDR3 protein: SATGLAGARVSEQY
V gene: TRBV6-5; D gene: .; J gene: TRBJ1-4; CDR3 protein: ASSTRDNTRKLF
V gene: TRBV28; D gene: .; J gene: TRBJ2-7; CDR3 protein: ASRVVGQAYEQY
V gene: TRBV29-1; D gene: .; J gene: TRBJ2-7; CDR3 protein: SVYRDNYSYEQY
V gene: TRBV10-1; D gene: TRBD1; J gene: TRBJ2-6; CDR3 protein: ASSEALTGGAIVGANVLT
V gene: TRBV29-1; D gene: .; J gene: TRBJ1-5; CDR3 protein: SVAQNSNQPQH
V gene: TRBV5-1; D gene: TRBD2; J gene: TRBJ2-7; CDR3 protein: ASSSIPGLAGGGEQY
V gene: TRBV20-1; D gene: TRBD2; J gene: TRBJ2-3; CDR3 protein: SASPGTSVTDTQY
V gene: TRBV5-1; D gene: .; J gene: TRBJ2-5; CDR3 protein: ASSLGRQETQY
V gene: TRBV12-3/TRBV12-4; D gene: TRBD1; J gene: TRBJ2-1; CDR3 protein: ASSLGDSPYNEQF
V gene: TRBV29-1; D gene: TRBD2; J gene: TRBJ2-3; CDR3 protein: SVGTSGAPTDTQY
V gene: TRBV21-1; D gene: .; J gene: TRBJ2-7; CDR3 protein: ASSRRLAGGPNDPPNNEQY
V gene: TRBV20-1; D gene: .; J gene: TRBJ2-3; CDR3 protein: SARDPGAGYTQY
V gene: TRBV7-2; D gene: TRBD1; J gene: TRBJ1-2; CDR3 protein: ASSRWDRGYYGYT
V gene: TRBV9; D gene: TRBD1; J gene: TRBJ1-2; CDR3 protein: ASSPLTGTGTGYT
V gene: TRBV11-2; D gene: TRBD2; J gene: TRBJ2-4; CDR3 protein: ASSPTSGRVVREQY
V gene: TRBV10-3; D gene: TRBD1; J gene: .; CDR3 protein: AVSVGDRGNEQY
V gene: TRBV5-6; D gene: TRBD1; J gene: TRBJ2-5; CDR3 protein: ASSLRTGGTWETQY
V gene: TRBV2; D gene: TRBD1; J gene: TRBJ2-7; CDR3 protein: ASTGTGGYYEQY
V gene: TRBV20-1; D gene: .; J gene: TRBJ1-2; CDR3 protein: SAGEEGGYT
V gene: TRBV7-2; D gene: .; J gene: TRBJ2-3; CDR3 protein: ASSRFPAGPGLQEVTQY
V gene: TRBV5-1; D gene: .; J gene: TRBJ2-2; CDR3 protein: ASSLEPANTGELF
V gene: TRBV27; D gene: TRBD2; J gene: TRBJ2-2; CDR3 protein: ASSQNREGGELF
V gene: TRBV24-1; D gene: .; J gene: TRBJ2-5; CDR3 protein: ATSDLRDTGSQETQY
V gene: TRBV7-2; D gene: .; J gene: TRBJ1-2; CDR3 protein: ASRGGRSRGYT
V gene: TRBV27; D gene: .; J gene: TRBJ1-1; CDR3 protein: ASSPTTGLLNTEAF
V gene: TRBV11-1; D gene: TRBD2; J gene: TRBJ2-1; CDR3 protein: ASSLEGLAGGPYNEQF
V gene: TRBV6-5; D gene: .; J gene: TRBJ2-6; CDR3 protein: ASSSTRAPIGGANVLT
V gene: TRBV4-1; D gene: .; J gene: TRBJ1-2; CDR3 protein: ASSSRAPLYGYT
V gene: TRBV20-1; D gene: .; J gene: TRBJ2-7; CDR3 protein: SASSQVSSYEQY
V gene: TRBV7-2; D gene: .; J gene: TRBJ2-7; CDR3 protein: ASSLEWGSSYEQY
V gene: TRBV28; D gene: .; J gene: TRBJ2-6; CDR3 protein: ASRGGPLPGANVLT
V gene: TRBV6-1; D gene: TRBD2; J gene: TRBJ2-1; CDR3 protein: ASSGGGLAGGFGDEQF
V gene: TRBV10-3; D gene: TRBD2; J gene: TRBJ2-7; CDR3 protein: ATRGLAGGASYEQY
V gene: TRBV12-3/TRBV12-4; D gene: TRBD1; J gene: TRBJ2-4; CDR3 protein: ASRGDRGLGKNIQY
V gene: TRBV10-3; D gene: .; J gene: TRBJ1-1; CDR3 protein: AISEKDEGDTEAF
V gene: TRBV4-1; D gene: .; J gene: TRBJ2-1; CDR3 protein: ASSQVGTGVHEQF
V gene: TRBV5-1; D gene: .; J gene: TRBJ1-5; CDR3 protein: ASSLAVRGQPQH
V gene: TRBV29-1; D gene: TRBD1; J gene: TRBJ2-6; CDR3 protein: SVEGAGVSGANVLT
V gene: TRBV30; D gene: .; J gene: .; CDR3 protein: TWSVSEGREQY
V gene: TRBV27; D gene: .; J gene: TRBJ2-1; CDR3 protein: ASSLGSGWNEQF
V gene: TRBV7-2; D gene: .; J gene: TRBJ2-7; CDR3 protein: ASNPVQQY
V gene: TRBV6-8; D gene: .; J gene: TRBJ2-5; CDR3 protein: ASSRGVAKKETQY
V gene: TRBV28; D gene: TRBD2; J gene: TRBJ2-5; CDR3 protein: ASSLLAGVHPGTQY
V gene: TRBV9; D gene: TRBD1; J gene: TRBJ2-7; CDR3 protein: ASSVEGTGYYNEQY
V gene: TRBV24-1; D gene: .; J gene: TRBJ2-6; CDR3 protein: ATSDWTEHGANVLT
V gene: TRBV10-3; D gene: .; J gene: TRBJ2-4; CDR3 protein: AIRDKSSYNEQY
V gene: TRBV29-1; D gene: .; J gene: TRBJ1-5; CDR3 protein: SVSRGDGTQPQH
V gene: TRBV28; D gene: .; J gene: TRBJ1-6; CDR3 protein: ASSFIGGRDSPLH
V gene: TRBV29-1; D gene: TRBD1; J gene: TRBJ1-5; CDR3 protein: SVWTGEGNQPQH
V gene: TRBV2; D gene: .; J gene: TRBJ2-7; CDR3 protein: ASSVSGVDQGQY
V gene: TRBV20-1; D gene: TRBD1; J gene: TRBJ1-1; CDR3 protein: SALGQGGTEAF